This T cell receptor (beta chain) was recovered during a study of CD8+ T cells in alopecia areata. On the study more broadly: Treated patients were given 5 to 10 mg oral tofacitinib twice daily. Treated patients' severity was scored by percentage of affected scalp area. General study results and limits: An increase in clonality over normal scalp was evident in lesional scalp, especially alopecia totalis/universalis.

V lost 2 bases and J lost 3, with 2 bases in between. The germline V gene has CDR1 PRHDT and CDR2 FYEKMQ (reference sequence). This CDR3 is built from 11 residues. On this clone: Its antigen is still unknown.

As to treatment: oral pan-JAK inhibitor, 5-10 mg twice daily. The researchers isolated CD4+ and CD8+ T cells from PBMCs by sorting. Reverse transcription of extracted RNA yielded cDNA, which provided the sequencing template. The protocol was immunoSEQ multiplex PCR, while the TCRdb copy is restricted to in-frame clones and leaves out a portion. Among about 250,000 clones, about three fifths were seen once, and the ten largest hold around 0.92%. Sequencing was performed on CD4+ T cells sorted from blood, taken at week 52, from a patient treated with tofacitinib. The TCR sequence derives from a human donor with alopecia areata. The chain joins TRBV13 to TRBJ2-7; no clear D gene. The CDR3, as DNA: TGTGCCAGCAGCTTAAACTACGAGCAGTACTTC. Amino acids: CASSLNYEQYF.